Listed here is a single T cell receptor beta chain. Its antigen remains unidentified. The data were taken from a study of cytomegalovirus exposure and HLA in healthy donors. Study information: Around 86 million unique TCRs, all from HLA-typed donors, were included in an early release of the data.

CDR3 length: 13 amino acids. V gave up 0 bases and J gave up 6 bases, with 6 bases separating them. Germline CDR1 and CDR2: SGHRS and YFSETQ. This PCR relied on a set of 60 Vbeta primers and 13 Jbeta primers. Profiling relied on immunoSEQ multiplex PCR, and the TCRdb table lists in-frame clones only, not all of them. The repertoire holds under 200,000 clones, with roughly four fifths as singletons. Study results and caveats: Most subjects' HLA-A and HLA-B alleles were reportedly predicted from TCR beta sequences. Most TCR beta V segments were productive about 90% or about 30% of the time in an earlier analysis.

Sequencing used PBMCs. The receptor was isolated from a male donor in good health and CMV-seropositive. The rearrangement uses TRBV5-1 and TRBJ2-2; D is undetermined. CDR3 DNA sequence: TGCGCCAGCAGCTTGGCCCCGGCCGGGGAGCTGTTTTTT. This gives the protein CASSLAPAGELFF.